These 30 T cell receptor beta chains came from one sample sequenced in a study of beta chain features in type 1 diabetes. Study-wide findings and caveats: All four CD4+ subsets from Type 1 diabetes patients carried moderately but significantly shorter TCRB CDR3s.

These receptors' antigens are unknown. The authors reverse transcribed all of the isolated RNA, so sequencing captured expressed TCRB transcripts. This table comes from immunoSEQ multiplex PCR, and its TCRdb copy is limited to in-frame clones, with some not included. Here the sample spans approximately 60,000 clones, about 47% being singletons. The specimen was Tregs from blood. The receptors originated from a middle-aged woman with type 1 diabetes.

CDR3 DNA sequence: TGTGCCATCAGGACAGGACAGGGGTTCACTGAAGCTTTCTTT. This encodes CAIRTGQGFTEAFF. The V gene is TRBV10-3, the J gene TRBJ1-1; 9 nucleotides agree with TRBD1. The CDR3 runs 14 residues. Germline V gene data show CDR1 as ENHRY and CDR2 as SYGVKD. Trimming took 6 bases from V and 4 from J; bases not matched to a gene: 6.

The chain has TRBV5-4 and TRBJ1-1; 8 nucleotides match TRBD1. Germline trimming cut 3 bases from V and 1 base from J; bases unmatched to any gene: 8. There are 16 residues in the CDR3. Germline lookup yields CDR1 SGHNT and CDR2 YYREEE (reference sequence). This chain's CDR3 is CASSSRSGTGNTEAFF. The CDR3 DNA reads TGTGCCAGCAGCTCACGCTCCGGGACAGGGAACACTGAAGCTTTCTTT.

The rearrangement uses TRBV7-3 and TRBJ1-5; weak D call: TRBD1 (5 bases). Trimming stripped 2 bases from V and 5 bases from J, with 7 bases between. Germline V CDR1 and CDR2: SGHTA, FQGTGA. There are 13 residues in the CDR3. The CDR3 region is CASSLGGDQPQHF. As DNA, the CDR3 is TGTGCCAGCAGCTTAGGGGGGGATCAGCCCCAGCATTTT.

This clone has only a few counts. The chain couples TRBV2 to TRBJ2-4; no reliable D call. Germline CDR1 reads SNHLY; CDR2 reads FYNNEI. V lost 6 bases and J 0 bases, leaving 6 bases between the germline ends. The CDR3 covers 13 residues. The CDR3 loop is CASRRLAKNIQYF. CDR3 DNA sequence: TGTGCCAGCAGACGACTAGCCAAAAACATTCAGTACTTC.

The chain joins TRBV28 to TRBJ1-5; D is perhaps TRBD1 (5 bases). CDR1 is MDHEN and CDR2 is SYDVKM in the germline V gene. V was trimmed by 7 bases and J by 6 bases, leaving 10 bases between them. The CDR3 extends over 12 amino acids. The CDR3: CASNYRRQPQHF. The CDR3 DNA reads as TGTGCCAGCAATTACAGGCGTCAGCCCCAGCATTTT.

The genes are TRBV19 and TRBJ1-1; possible D gene TRBD1, 5 bases. The germline CDR1 and CDR2 sequences are LNHDA and SQIVND (reference sequence). Deletions cut 5 bases from V and 5 bases from J, with 12 bases between. The CDR3 is 13 residues long. The CDR3 spells CASSRGVLTEAFF. The CDR3 region has the DNA TGTGCCAGTAGTCGGGGGGTGTTGACTGAAGCTTTCTTT.

The chain links TRBV28 to TRBJ1-5; no clear D gene. The length of the CDR3 is 16 residues. Germline V gene lookup returns CDR1 MDHEN and CDR2 SYDVKM. Between the trimmed V and J ends, which lost 6 bases and 2 bases, there was a span of 17 bases. The CDR3 region is CASRRLIISGNQPQHF. CDR3 sequence (DNA): TGTGCCAGCAGGAGGTTAATAATCTCGGGCAATCAGCCCCAGCATTTT.

The CDR3 protein is CASSLGQGAYYGYTF. The CDR3 DNA reads as TGCGCCAGCAGCTTGGGACAGGGCGCCTACTATGGCTACACCTTC. V and J are TRBV5-1 and TRBJ1-2, with TRBD1 matching over 7 bases. There are 15 residues in the CDR3. Germline V gene lookup returns CDR1 SGHRS and CDR2 YFSETQ. V gave up 0 bases and J gave up 3 bases; unmatched junction bases: 5.

The rearrangement links TRBV10-3 to TRBJ2-2; TRBD1 agrees at 8 bases. This CDR3 is built from 14 residues. The J segment lost 5 bases and the V segment lost 10 bases, leaving 9 bases of the junction unmatched. The V gene's germline CDR1 is ENHRY and CDR2 SYGVKD. CDR3 nucleotides: TGTGCCACCTCGGACAGGGACCAAACCGGGGAGCTGTTTTTT. Residues: CATSDRDQTGELFF.

This clone was detected only a few times. The rearrangement links TRBV5-6 to TRBJ2-3; 10 bases match TRBD1. Germline loops: CDR1 SGHDT, CDR2 YYEEEE. Trimming removed 3 bases from V and 4 bases from J; junction bases left unmatched: 8. This CDR3 has 16 amino acids. The CDR3 here is CASSWRGDRGPDTQYF. The DNA for the CDR3 is TGTGCCAGCAGCTGGAGGGGGGACAGGGGCCCAGATACGCAGTATTTT.

This clone was seen a handful of times. This chain's CDR3 is CASSPSTSSTQYF. CDR3 nucleotides: TGTGCCAGCAGCCCATCGACTAGCTCGACCCAGTACTTC. This chain links TRBV11-2 with TRBJ2-5, with 7 nucleotides matching TRBD2. The CDR3 length is 13 residues. The J segment lost 7 bases and the V segment lost 5 bases, leaving 7 bases of the junction unmatched. Germline V gene lookup returns CDR1 SGHAT and CDR2 FQNNGV.

This clone was observed a few times. J is TRBJ1-3 and V is TRBV10-3; D is undetermined. This CDR3 contains 14 residues. The ends were cut back, 3 bases at V and 4 bases at J, with 10 bases in the middle. Per germline, CDR1 ENHRY and CDR2 SYGVKD. In DNA form, the CDR3 reads TGTGCCATCAGTGAACAAACCTCCGGAAACACCATATATTTT. It codes for CAISEQTSGNTIYF.

The V and J genes are TRBV7-3 and TRBJ2-5; the D gene is possibly TRBD1 (5 bases). The CDR3 covers 16 residues. The germline CDR1 and CDR2 sequences are SGHTA and FQGTGA. Trimming pared 5 bases from V and 2 bases from J, leaving 18 bases between. CDR3: CASSPTKGRDQETQYF. Here the CDR3 DNA reads TGTGCCAGCAGCCCCACGAAGGGCAGGGATCAAGAGACCCAGTACTTC.

The chain is built from TRBV18 and TRBJ2-7; 11 nucleotides match TRBD2. This CDR3 spans 15 amino acids. Germline assignment: CDR1 KGHSH and CDR2 LQKENI. Unmatched junction bases numbered 7, after V lost 3 bases and J lost 6 bases. CDR3 sequence reads: CASSPLAGGPPEQYF. CDR3 bases: TGTGCCAGCTCACCGTTAGCGGGAGGGCCGCCCGAGCAGTACTTC.

This chain joins TRBV7-3 and TRBJ2-3, with D maybe TRBD2 (6 bases). The germline V and J ends were trimmed by 4 bases and 3 bases, with 14 bases remaining between them. The CDR3 loop spans 15 amino acids. Germline CDR1 reads SGHTA; CDR2 reads FQGTGA. In nucleotides, the CDR3 is TGTGCCAGCAGCTCCGCTCTTAGCGGTACAGATACGCAGTATTTT. It specifies CASSSALSGTDTQYF.

The V and J genes are TRBV6-5 and TRBJ1-2; tentatively, D is TRBD1 (6 bases). The ends were cut back, 6 bases at V and 4 bases at J, with 12 bases in the middle. The CDR3 sequence is 13 residues long. Germline CDR1 is MNHEY and CDR2 is SVGAGI. CDR3 sequence: CASRDRTVYGYTF. The CDR3 region has the DNA TGTGCCAGCAGAGATCGGACAGTCTATGGCTACACCTTC.

The genes are TRBV2 and TRBJ2-1, with 10 bases lining up with TRBD2. The V gene end was trimmed by 5 bases and the J gene end by 6 bases; junction bases not matched to a gene: 7. The length of the CDR3 is 15 residues. Germline CDR1 is SNHLY and CDR2 is FYNNEI. The CDR3 here is CASSPSGRARNEQFF. The CDR3 nucleotides are TGTGCCAGCAGTCCGAGCGGGAGGGCCCGCAATGAGCAGTTCTTC.

This chain connects TRBV18 to TRBJ2-7; perhaps TRBD1 as D (6 bases). The V and J ends lost 9 bases and 2 bases respectively, with 17 bases between them. The CDR3 is 14 amino acids. Germline values: CDR1 KGHSH, CDR2 LQKENI. The CDR3 nucleotides are TGTGCCAGTACGGGGCAGGGGAGTCCCTACGAGCAGTACTTC. Its translation: CASTGQGSPYEQYF. The whole variable domain, remainder taken from reference TRBV18 and TRBJ2-7, is NAGVMQNPRHLVRRRGQEARLRCSPMKGHSHVYWYRQLPEEGLKFMVYLQKENIIDESGMPKERFSAEFPKEGPSILRIQQVVRGDSAAYFCASTGQGSPYEQYFGPGTRLTVT.

The chain links TRBV7-3 to TRBJ1-5; TRBD1 might be the D (5 bases). The V end lost 2 bases, the J end lost 1 base, and 15 bases lay between the germline ends. Looked up from germline, CDR1 is SGHTA and CDR2 is FQGTGA. The CDR3 runs 17 residues. The CDR3 coding sequence is TGTGCCAGCAGCTTAGAAAGGGGCCTGGGAAGCAATCAGCCCCAGCATTTT. Its translation: CASSLERGLGSNQPQHF.

This chain links TRBV7-3 with TRBJ2-7; the match to TRBD1 covers 8 bases. This CDR3 comprises 15 residues. The ends lost 2 bases at V and 0 bases at J; junction bases unmatched: 3. Germline loops: CDR1 SGHTA, CDR2 FQGTGA. CDR3 sequence: CASSLGRGPSYEQYF. CDR3 DNA: TGTGCCAGCAGCTTAGGCAGGGGGCCCTCCTACGAGCAGTACTTC.

Only a few counts were recorded for this clone. V is TRBV10-3 and J is TRBJ2-1; 9 nucleotides match TRBD2. Looked up from germline, CDR1 is ENHRY and CDR2 is SYGVKD. This CDR3 comprises 15 residues. V dropped 6 bases and J dropped 0; count of bases not matched to a gene: 3. The CDR3 nucleotides read TGTGCCATCAGCCTAGCGGGGAGCTCCTACAATGAGCAGTTCTTC. Amino acid sequence: CAISLAGSSYNEQFF.

This chain connects TRBV5-5 to TRBJ2-5; no firm D call. Trimming removed 4 bases from V and 1 base from J, with 14 bases in between. The CDR3 covers 15 residues. CDR1 is SGHKS and CDR2 is YYEKEE in the germline V gene (reference sequence). The DNA of the CDR3 is TGTGCCAGCAGCCCGCGAGCCATTCTCCAAGAGACCCAGTACTTC. Translation gives CASSPRAILQETQYF.

The table lists this clone with a few counts. The chain links TRBV2 to TRBJ2-2; D may be TRBD1 (6 bases). Germline V CDR1 and CDR2: SNHLY, FYNNEI. Between the trimmed V and J ends, which lost 6 bases and 2 bases, there was a span of 10 bases. This CDR3 is built from 14 residues. As DNA, the CDR3 is TGTGCCAGCAGGAAGACAGGAAACACCGGGGAGCTGTTTTTT. Protein sequence: CASRKTGNTGELFF.

The rearrangement uses TRBV7-8 and TRBJ1-1; D is unclear. CDR3 length: 18 residues. The V end lost 1 base, the J end lost 0 bases, and 18 bases lay between the germline ends. Germline V gives CDR1 SGHVS, CDR2 FQNEAQ. This CDR3 is CASSLELLLVGMNTEAFF. CDR3 bases: TGTGCCAGCAGCTTAGAATTGCTACTGGTCGGGATGAACACTGAAGCTTTCTTT.

The V and J genes are TRBV30 and TRBJ2-3; no reliable D call. The CDR3 contains 14 residues. V was pared by 2 bases and J by 2 bases, with 11 bases between. Germline V lookup: CDR1 GTSNPN, CDR2 SVGIG (reference sequence). The CDR3, as DNA: TGTGCCTGGAGTTCTGGAGCCCACACAGATACGCAGTATTTT. Translated: CAWSSGAHTDTQYF. Filled out from reference TRBV30 and TRBJ2-3, the complete variable domain reads SQTIHQWPATLVQPVGSPLSLECTVEGTSNPNLYWYRQAAGRGLQLLFYSVGIGQISSEVPQNLSASRPQDRQFILSSKKLLLSDSGFYLCAWSSGAHTDTQYFGPGTRLTVL.

This clone was seen only a few times. The gene calls are TRBV9 and TRBJ1-6; no clear D gene. Germline assignment: CDR1 SGDLS and CDR2 YYNGEE. CDR3 size: 14 residues. V was shortened by 3 bases and J by 6 bases, with 10 bases between the two germline ends. CDR3 sequence: CASSGWRSNSPLHF. The CDR3 nucleotides read TGTGCCAGCAGCGGGTGGAGGTCTAATTCACCCCTCCACTTT.

This clone was seen only once. This rearrangement joins TRBV10-3 to TRBJ1-6; maybe TRBD1 (5 bases). The germline V gene has CDR1 ENHRY and CDR2 SYGVKD. With 5 bases removed from V and 7 bases from J, the gap between germline ends came to 12 bases. This CDR3 spans 14 amino acids. CDR3 protein: CAISIRVNNSPLHF. The CDR3 DNA reads as TGTGCCATCAGTATCAGGGTCAACAATTCACCCCTCCACTTT.

The rearrangement joins TRBV7-8 to TRBJ1-5, with D perhaps matching TRBD1 (5 bases). The CDR3 spans 15 residues. The V and J ends lost 2 bases and 0 bases respectively, with 8 bases between them. The germline V gene encodes CDR1 SGHVS and CDR2 FQNEAQ. The CDR3 coding sequence is TGTGCCAGCAGCTTACAGGGCTATAGCAATCAGCCCCAGCATTTT. Its protein is CASSLQGYSNQPQHF.

V and J are TRBV14 and TRBJ2-1; D is possibly TRBD1 (5 bases). The germline V gene encodes CDR1 SGHDN and CDR2 FVKESK. The CDR3 is 15 residues long. V dropped 4 bases and J dropped 4 bases, with 14 bases sitting between them. The CDR3 DNA reads TGTGCCAGCAGCCGGGGCAGGGTCGTTTACAATGAGCAGTTCTTC. Translated, it gives CASSRGRVVYNEQFF.

In its sample, this clone was seen a few times. V usage is TRBV2 and J usage is TRBJ1-5; perhaps TRBD1 as D (5 bases). Per the germline V gene, CDR1 is SNHLY and CDR2 is FYNNEI. This CDR3 has 18 residues. Trimming took 8 bases from V and 0 from J, leaving 23 bases between them. Here the CDR3 DNA reads TGTGCCAGCCGACCCTCTATAGGGGCGCAAATTAGCAATCAGCCCCAGCATTTT. As protein: CASRPSIGAQISNQPQHF.